These 32 T cell receptor beta chains were sequenced from one sample in a study of CD8 T cells in Susac syndrome. An input of about 0.45 to 1 ug of RNA was subjected to reverse transcription using random hexamers. MiXCR, run by TCRdb on the immunoSEQ multiplex PCR reads, gives a single entry per CDR3 protein. The table lists 77,000 or so distinct CDR3 sequences, 85% to 95% of them singletons, with under 0.5% in the top ten. Source material: CD8+ T cells from PBMCs. These receptors all stem from a human donor with multiple sclerosis.

This chain links TRBV10-3 with TRBJ2-3, with 12 bases that match TRBD2. The CDR3 covers 21 residues. V was clipped by 6 bases and J by 0 bases; unmatched bases: 19. The V gene's germline CDR1 is ENHRY and CDR2 SYGVKD. This chain's CDR3 is CAISRLAGESISPNSTDTQYF. The DNA for the CDR3 is TGTGCCATCAGCCGACTAGCGGGAGAATCTATATCCCCAAATAGCACAGATACGCAGTATTTT.

The chain combines TRBV5-4 with TRBJ2-7; 10 bases fit TRBD1. Germline trimming cut 4 bases from V and 0 bases from J; bases unmatched to any gene: 4. The CDR3 runs to 15 residues. Germline V lookup: CDR1 SGHNT, CDR2 YYREEE (reference sequence). CDR3 amino acids: CASSPGQGSSYEQYF. CDR3 nucleotide sequence: TGTGCCAGCAGCCCGGGACAGGGGAGCTCCTACGAGCAGTACTTC.

This sequence joins TRBV27 and TRBJ1-1; D unclear. The CDR3 length is 14 residues. Germline CDR1 and CDR2: MNHEY and SMNVEV (reference sequence). V dropped 6 bases and J dropped 1 base, with 12 bases sitting between them. CDR3 coding DNA: TGTGCCAGCAGGGACGGTGTTCAGAACACTGAAGCTTTCTTT. This encodes CASRDGVQNTEAFF.

The CDR3 here is CASSLPRSPGTDEAFF. The CDR3 DNA is TGTGCCAGCAGCTTACCCCGTTCCCCCGGGACTGACGAAGCTTTCTTT. This sequence joins TRBV7-9 and TRBJ1-1; a possible D gene is TRBD1 (5 bases). The ends were cut back, 2 bases at V and 8 bases at J, with 21 bases in the middle. From germline, CDR1 is SEHNR and CDR2 FQNEAQ (reference sequence). The CDR3 covers 16 residues.

The V and J genes are TRBV6-5 and TRBJ2-2; 7 nucleotides agree with TRBD2. The CDR3 contains 12 residues. Germline CDR1 MNHEY, CDR2 SVGAGI. With 8 bases clipped from V and 7 bases from J, the junction kept 4 bases outside the gene matches. In nucleotides, the CDR3 is TGTGCCAGCTGGGGGGGTGGCGGGGAGCTGTTTTTT. Translated, it gives CASWGGGGELFF.

The chain links TRBV29-1 to TRBJ1-2; unclear D gene. Trimming shortened V by 4 bases and J by 6 bases, and 9 bases separated the two germline ends. This CDR3 region has 11 residues. The germline CDR1 and CDR2 sequences are SQVTM and ANQGSEA. CDR3 sequence: CSVGAYDGYTF. The CDR3 DNA is TGCAGCGTTGGGGCGTACGATGGCTACACCTTC.

The chain has TRBV6-5 and TRBJ2-7, with D perhaps matching TRBD2 (6 bases). Germline CDR1 reads MNHEY; CDR2 reads SVGAGI. V shed 8 bases and J shed 0 bases, with 8 bases lying between them. CDR3 length: 12 amino acids. CDR3 bases: TGTGCCAGCGGGGACTCCTCCTACGAGCAGTACTTC. It encodes CASGDSSYEQYF.

V usage is TRBV29-1 and J usage is TRBJ2-7; D gene unclear. The CDR3 loop spans 13 amino acids. V lost 5 bases and J lost 1, with 12 bases in between. Looked up from germline, CDR1 is SQVTM and CDR2 is ANQGSEA. Here the CDR3 reads CSVWPAGSYEQYF. The CDR3 region has the DNA TGCAGCGTTTGGCCAGCTGGTTCCTACGAGCAGTACTTC.

V gene TRBV7-9 combines with J gene TRBJ2-3; D is undetermined. V shed 6 bases and J shed 3 bases, with 4 bases lying between them. In germline, CDR1 is SEHNR, CDR2 FQNEAQ (reference sequence). This CDR3 spans 11 amino acids. Here the CDR3 DNA reads TGTGCCAGCAGGGGGACAGATACGCAGTATTTT. This encodes CASRGTDTQYF.

The chain carries TRBV12-3 or TRBV12-4 and TRBJ1-1; no firm D call. CDR3 length equals 14 residues. Trimming shortened V by 5 bases and J by 0 bases, and 10 bases separated the two germline ends. The CDR3 DNA is TGTGCCAGCAGTCGCAGCGTGATGAACACTGAAGCTTTCTTT. Protein: CASSRSVMNTEAFF.

The genes are TRBV12-3 or TRBV12-4 and TRBJ1-2, with D possibly TRBD1 on 5 matching bases. Trimming shortened V by 1 base and J by 4 bases, and 13 bases separated the two germline ends. The CDR3 spans 15 residues. The DNA for the CDR3 is TGTGCCAGCAGTTTAGTAGGGGTCATGTTCTATGGCTACACCTTC. Its protein product is CASSLVGVMFYGYTF.

The rearrangement links TRBV29-1 to TRBJ2-7; TRBD1 matches 8 bases. The trim removed 5 bases at V and 0 bases at J, leaving 12 bases unmatched. Germline assignment: CDR1 SQVTM and CDR2 ANQGSEA. There are 16 residues in the CDR3. The CDR3 loop reads CSVQDRESRGSYEQYF. CDR3 DNA: TGCAGCGTTCAGGACAGGGAGTCCCGGGGCTCCTACGAGCAGTACTTC.

This clonotype was seen just once. The chain couples TRBV27 to TRBJ2-5; no clear D. The CDR3 spans 13 residues. The V gene's germline CDR1 is MNHEY and CDR2 SMNVEV (reference sequence). V was clipped by 6 bases and J by 1 base, with 9 bases between them. The chain's CDR3 is CASSPLGQETQYF. The DNA for the CDR3 is TGTGCCAGCAGCCCCCTCGGCCAAGAGACCCAGTACTTC.

The DNA for the CDR3 is TGTGCCAGCACCGCAGGGACTAGCGGGTACCAAGAGACCCAGTACTTC. It encodes CASTAGTSGYQETQYF. V and J are TRBV2 and TRBJ2-5; 12 nucleotides match TRBD2. This CDR3 has 16 amino acids. Germline V gene lookup returns CDR1 SNHLY and CDR2 FYNNEI. With 7 bases clipped from V and 0 bases from J, the junction kept 6 bases outside the gene matches.

The V call is TRBV4-1, the J call TRBJ2-7, with D possibly matching TRBD2 (5 bases). This CDR3 has 13 residues. V was trimmed by 3 bases and J by 6 bases, leaving 12 bases between them. Germline CDR1 and CDR2: MGHRA and YSYEKL. The CDR3 spells CASSQAVGVEQYF. The CDR3 region has the DNA TGCGCCAGCAGCCAGGCCGTCGGGGTCGAGCAGTACTTC.

V gene TRBV7-2 combines with J gene TRBJ2-7; D possibly matches TRBD1 or TRBD2 (6 bases each). This CDR3 comprises 15 residues. Germline V gives CDR1 SGHTA, CDR2 FQGNSA. The V end was cut by 5 bases, the J end by 3 bases, with 17 bases between. CDR3 amino acids: CASSPRGDGYYEQYF. The DNA of the CDR3 is TGTGCCAGCAGCCCTAGGGGGGACGGGTACTACGAGCAGTACTTC.

The chain couples TRBV3-1 to TRBJ1-2; 8 nucleotides agree with TRBD1. The CDR3 extends over 15 amino acids. The ends lost 0 bases at V and 5 bases at J; junction bases unmatched: 5. CDR1 LGHDT and CDR2 YNNKEL come from the germline V gene (reference sequence). The chain's CDR3 is CASSQETGALYGYTF. CDR3 DNA sequence: TGTGCCAGCAGCCAAGAGACAGGGGCCTTATATGGCTACACCTTC. Full variable domain (outside the CDR3, taken from reference TRBV3-1 and TRBJ1-2): DTAVSQTPKYLVTQMGNDKSIKCEQNLGHDTMYWYKQDSKKFLKIMFSYNNKELIINETVPNRFSPKSPDKAHLNLHINSLELGDSAVYFCASSQETGALYGYTFGSGTRLTVV.

The chain couples TRBV4-1 to TRBJ2-1; TRBD2 agrees at 10 bases. Germline V gene lookup returns CDR1 MGHRA and CDR2 YSYEKL. CDR3 length: 16 amino acids. V lost 4 bases and J lost 4; bases outside the gene matches: 7. This CDR3 reads CASSLYASGSYNEQFF. DNA for the CDR3: TGCGCCAGCAGCCTCTATGCTAGCGGGAGTTACAATGAGCAGTTCTTC.

The genes are TRBV11-2 and TRBJ2-5, with 12 bases aligning to TRBD2. V lost 3 bases and J lost 4; bases outside the gene matches: 3. This CDR3 contains 15 residues. The germline V gene has CDR1 SGHAT and CDR2 FQNNGV. The CDR3 region has the DNA TGTGCCAGCAGCTTTCGGACTAGCGGGATAGAGACCCAGTACTTC. It encodes CASSFRTSGIETQYF.

The J gene is TRBJ2-3, the V gene TRBV27, with TRBD2 as a possible D gene (5 bases). V dropped 8 bases and J dropped 2 bases, with 17 bases sitting between them. Germline loops: CDR1 MNHEY, CDR2 SMNVEV (reference sequence). The CDR3 runs 15 residues. This CDR3 reads CASSGGRATTDTQYF. CDR3 DNA: TGTGCCAGCTCCGGTGGGCGGGCTACCACAGATACGCAGTATTTT.

CDR3 in DNA: TGTGCCAGTCGCACGGGACAGGGGACTGAAGCTTTCTTT. It translates to CASRTGQGTEAFF. The chain carries TRBV19 and TRBJ1-1, with TRBD1 matching 10 bases. The germline gives CDR1 LNHDA, CDR2 SQIVND (reference sequence). The CDR3 loop spans 13 amino acids. V gave up 8 bases and J gave up 5 bases; unmatched junction bases: 5.

This chain uses TRBV24-1 with TRBJ2-1, with TRBD1 identical over 11 bases. The CDR3 covers 16 residues. V lost 3 bases and J lost 1; bases outside the gene matches: 1. Germline CDR1 is KGHDR and CDR2 is SFDVKD. The CDR3 coding sequence is TGTGCCACCAGTGATGGGACAGGGGGATCCTACAATGAGCAGTTCTTC. Protein sequence: CATSDGTGGSYNEQFF.

The rearrangement links TRBV9 to TRBJ1-1; 7 bases are shared with TRBD1. The CDR3 contains 14 residues. CDR1 is SGDLS and CDR2 is YYNGEE in the germline V gene. The V and J ends lost 3 bases and 2 bases, in that order; junction bases with no gene match: 4. CDR3 DNA sequence: TGTGCCAGCAGCGCAGGAGGGGGCAACACTGAAGCTTTCTTT. Amino acids: CASSAGGGNTEAFF.

The V and J genes are TRBV29-1 and TRBJ1-3, with D unclear. The CDR3 length is 13 residues. The V end lost 5 bases, the J end lost 4 bases, and 12 bases lay between the germline ends. The germline V gene encodes CDR1 SQVTM and CDR2 ANQGSEA. CDR3 in DNA: TGCAGCGTTCCTGTCCCGTCGGGAAACACCATATATTTT. Translated, it gives CSVPVPSGNTIYF.

The chain has TRBV27 and TRBJ2-3, with 8 bases fitting TRBD1. The CDR3 covers 20 residues. From germline, CDR1 is MNHEY and CDR2 SMNVEV (reference sequence). V lost 1 base, J lost 2 bases, and 17 bases stayed unmatched. This chain's CDR3 is CASSLFPITRDRTSTDTQYF. For the CDR3, the DNA is TGTGCCAGCAGTTTATTTCCAATAACCCGGGACAGGACCTCCACAGATACGCAGTATTTT.

This rearrangement joins TRBV5-4 to TRBJ2-1, with 8 bases aligning to TRBD2. This CDR3 comprises 16 residues. Germline lookup yields CDR1 SGHNT and CDR2 YYREEE (reference sequence). V lost 4 bases and J lost 1; bases outside the gene matches: 7. The CDR3 nucleotides are TGTGCCAGCAGCCCAGTAGCGGGACCTTCCTACAATGAGCAGTTCTTC. It encodes CASSPVAGPSYNEQFF.

The gene calls are TRBV7-9 and TRBJ2-5; perhaps TRBD2 as D (6 bases). The CDR3 spans 14 residues. V lost 4 bases and J 5 bases, leaving 14 bases between the germline ends. From germline, CDR1 is SEHNR and CDR2 FQNEAQ (reference sequence). The CDR3 region is CASSSTRLRETQYF. The CDR3 region has the DNA TGTGCCAGCAGCTCGACTAGGCTCCGCGAGACCCAGTACTTC.

The chain combines TRBV13 with TRBJ2-3, with TRBD2 matching over 8 bases. CDR1 is PRHDT and CDR2 is FYEKMQ in the germline V gene (reference sequence). The CDR3 spans 16 residues. V trimming: 5 bases; J trimming: 4 bases; junction bases outside the gene matches: 11. The chain's CDR3 is CASSPERGRQADTQYF. The CDR3, as DNA: TGTGCCAGCAGCCCCGAGCGGGGGCGGCAGGCAGATACGCAGTATTTT.

The sample holds one count of this clonotype. The V gene is TRBV6-1, the J gene TRBJ1-5; perhaps TRBD1 as D (6 bases). This CDR3 contains 17 residues. Trimming left V 8 bases short and J 1 base short, with 21 bases between. The germline gives CDR1 MNHNS, CDR2 SASEGT. The CDR3 DNA reads TGTGCCAGCCCTAGCTCCCTCAGACAGGCCAGCAATCAGCCCCAGCATTTT. It yields the protein CASPSSLRQASNQPQHF.

V and J are TRBV30 and TRBJ2-3, with D tentatively TRBD1 (5 bases). CDR1 is GTSNPN, CDR2 SVGIG, per germline (reference sequence). V dropped 1 base and J dropped 2 bases, with 13 bases sitting between them. The CDR3 is 15 amino acids. This CDR3 reads CAWSGSRETTDTQYF. DNA of the CDR3: TGTGCCTGGAGTGGGAGCAGGGAAACCACAGATACGCAGTATTTT.

This clonotype was counted a single time. The CDR3 here is CASSLAGAYEQYF. CDR3 DNA sequence: TGTGCCAGCAGCTTGGCGGGGGCCTACGAGCAGTACTTC. The chain has TRBV11-2 and TRBJ2-7, with 7 bases aligning to TRBD2. With V trimmed by 3 bases and J by 2 bases, 1 base remained unmatched. CDR3 length: 13 residues. The germline V gene encodes CDR1 SGHAT and CDR2 FQNNGV.

V usage is TRBV4-1 and J usage is TRBJ2-7; D unclear. The CDR3 extends over 14 amino acids. Germline values: CDR1 MGHRA, CDR2 YSYEKL. V lost 4 bases, J lost 3 bases, and 13 bases lay in between. The DNA for the CDR3 is TGCGCCAGCAGCCTGGGCCCGCCGGGCTACGAGCAGTACTTC. Its protein product is CASSLGPPGYEQYF.